These 23 T cell receptor beta chains share one sample of origin, sequenced in a study of regulatory T cells in long-lasting Graves disease. The time point denotes: newly diagnosed GD, antithyroid drugs for less than 3 months. Extracted PBMC RNA gave rise to the TCR library. Arm-PCR of CDR3 regions with iRepertoire HTBI primers generated TCR beta libraries. TCRdb ran MiXCR on the multiplex PCR reads and lists one entry per CDR3 protein. In the table there are about 220,000 distinct CDR3 sequences, around 20% of which are singletons. These data were also filed under a second study, of T cells in Graves' hyperthyroidism and ophthalmopathy.

This specimen consisted of peripheral blood mononuclear cells (PBMCs), obtained at new diagnosis, from a patient treated with antithyroid drugs. Source of these receptors: a woman in her 30s with Graves disease.

In its sample, this clonotype was seen many times. The rearrangement joins TRBV4-2 to TRBJ1-5, with 9 bases fitting TRBD1. V shed 0 bases and J 7 bases; nucleotides not matched to a gene: 10. The CDR3 has 17 residues. Germline CDR1 LGHNA, CDR2 YNFKEQ. DNA for the CDR3: TGTGCCAGCAGCCAAGAGGCTGTTGGGACAGGGCGACAGCCCCAGCATTTT. This encodes CASSQEAVGTGRQPQHF.

At least ten counts were recorded for this clonotype. V usage is TRBV19 and J usage is TRBJ2-3, with D tentatively TRBD1 (5 bases). In germline, CDR1 is LNHDA, CDR2 SQIVND (reference sequence). V lost 3 bases and J lost 2, with 12 bases in between. CDR3 length: 15 amino acids. For the CDR3, the DNA is TGTGCCAGTAGTATTTCAGGGATAAACACAGATACGCAGTATTTT. It is translated as CASSISGINTDTQYF.

The table lists this clonotype with many counts. The gene calls are TRBV3-1 and TRBJ2-1, with TRBD1 matching 10 bases. CDR3 size: 15 residues. V lost 4 bases and J lost 7; bases outside the gene matches: 7. The germline V gene has CDR1 LGHDT and CDR2 YNNKEL (reference sequence). The CDR3 sequence is CASSLPGQGNNEQFF. CDR3 bases: TGTGCCAGCAGCCTCCCGGGACAGGGGAATAATGAGCAGTTCTTC.

V gene TRBV2 combines with J gene TRBJ2-7; D is unresolved. In germline, CDR1 is SNHLY, CDR2 FYNNEI. The CDR3 runs to 13 residues. The V end was cut by 6 bases, the J end by 2 bases, with 11 bases between. This CDR3 reads CASSPRQAYEQYF. The CDR3, as DNA: TGTGCCAGCAGCCCGCGGCAGGCCTACGAGCAGTACTTC.

This clonotype was picked up many times. The chain is built from TRBV6-1 and TRBJ1-5, with D perhaps matching TRBD1 (5 bases). Germline V lookup: CDR1 MNHNS, CDR2 SASEGT. The CDR3 contains 13 residues. The V end lost 4 bases, the J end lost 7 bases, and 11 bases lay between the germline ends. The CDR3 DNA sequence: TGTGCCAGCAGTGCGCCAGGGCACCAGCCCCAGCATTTT. Amino acid sequence: CASSAPGHQPQHF.

The sample holds many counts of this clonotype. J is TRBJ1-5 and V is TRBV5-5, with a weak D call TRBD1 (5 bases). The CDR3 extends over 13 amino acids. With 7 bases removed from V and 9 bases from J, the gap between germline ends came to 17 bases. CDR1 SGHKS and CDR2 YYEKEE come from the germline V gene (reference sequence). For the CDR3, the DNA is TGTGCCAGCCAAGGCGGGGCCGGCGGGCCCCAGCATTTT. It is translated as CASQGGAGGPQHF.

This clonotype came up a few times. The chain is built from TRBV18 and TRBJ1-4; the D is unclear. CDR1 is KGHSH, CDR2 LQKENI, per germline. This CDR3 region has 15 residues. V was trimmed by 3 bases and J by 4 bases, leaving 12 bases between them. The CDR3 DNA reads as TGTGCCAGCTCACCGTATTCGGAGCATAATGAAAAACTGTTTTTT. Its translation: CASSPYSEHNEKLFF. Drawing the rest from reference TRBV18 and TRBJ1-4, the complete variable domain is NAGVMQNPRHLVRRRGQEARLRCSPMKGHSHVYWYRQLPEEGLKFMVYLQKENIIDESGMPKERFSAEFPKEGPSILRIQQVVRGDSAAYFCASSPYSEHNEKLFFGSGTQLSVL.

There are many counts of this clonotype. The chain combines TRBV11-2 with TRBJ2-1; TRBD1 matches 7 bases. Germline trimming cut 5 bases from V and 4 bases from J; bases unmatched to any gene: 8. The CDR3 runs 15 residues. CDR1 and CDR2 from the germline V gene are SGHAT and FQNNGV. The CDR3 nucleotides are TGTGCCAGCAGCCTTCGACAGGGCTTATACAATGAGCAGTTCTTC. Translating gives CASSLRQGLYNEQFF.

Comments on this clonotype: This could be a read error, since a much larger clone is one nucleotide away. The CDR3 ends on some other residue instead of the conserved phenylalanine or tryptophan, so this is likely a read error. The limits of the CDR3 on the DNA are not certain, so only TCRdb's listed CDR3 is given. V is TRBV29-1 and J is TRBJ2-3; TRBD1, the D gene given by the table, was not confirmed from the DNA. Germline values: CDR1 SQVTM, CDR2 ANQGSEA. The CDR3 totals 12 residues, both ends included. The CDR3 loop reads CSPAWGGQGVFL.

This clonotype showed up many times. The rearrangement joins TRBV7-9 to TRBJ2-7; D not certain. The V end lost 3 bases, the J end lost 2 bases, and 5 bases lay between the germline ends. The CDR3 consists of 12 residues. Looked up from germline, CDR1 is SEHNR and CDR2 is FQNEAQ (reference sequence). Written as DNA, the CDR3 is TGTGCCAGCAGCTTTGGCACCTACGAGCAGTACTTC. Protein sequence: CASSFGTYEQYF.

Many counts were recorded for this clonotype. The chain couples TRBV7-9 to TRBJ2-5; 7 bases fit TRBD1. The CDR3 consists of 15 residues. Trimming at V came to 5 bases and at J to 6 bases, leaving 12 bases not matched to a gene. CDR1 and CDR2 (germline): SEHNR, FQNEAQ (reference sequence). The CDR3 DNA reads as TGTGCCAGCAGCCTAAAAGACAGGGCCGAAAAGACCCAGTACTTC. Protein sequence: CASSLKDRAEKTQYF.

This clonotype was found many times. The chain joins TRBV2 to TRBJ2-2; 10 positions match TRBD1. V lost 2 bases to trimming and J lost 6 bases; unmatched junction nucleotides: 3. This CDR3 region has 15 residues. Germline CDR1 SNHLY, CDR2 FYNNEI. In DNA, the CDR3 is TGTGCCAGCAGTGAAAGACAGGGGGCGCCCGGGGAGCTGTTTTTT. Translated: CASSERQGAPGELFF.

With regard to this clonotype: A much larger clone differs by one base, so this may be a read error. This chain connects TRBV3-1 to TRBJ1-1; the D is unclear. Trimming stripped 5 bases from V and 1 base from J, with 8 bases between. Germline V lookup: CDR1 LGHDT, CDR2 YNNKEL (reference sequence). The CDR3 is made up of 13 amino acids. Here the CDR3 reads CASSRAPNTEAFF. As DNA, the CDR3 is TGTGCCAGCAGCAGGGCCCCGAACACTGAAGCTTTCTTT.

This clonotype occurred many times. The chain is built from TRBV29-1 and TRBJ2-2, with a weak D call TRBD2 (6 bases). Germline loops: CDR1 SQVTM, CDR2 ANQGSEA. Between the trimmed V and J ends, which lost 3 bases and 4 bases, there was a span of 12 bases. The CDR3 consists of 14 residues. The CDR3 sequence: CSVDPGGVTGELFF. The CDR3 DNA follows: TGCAGCGTTGACCCAGGCGGGGTCACCGGGGAGCTGTTTTTT.

The table lists this clonotype with many counts. The chain combines TRBV6-5 with TRBJ2-2; D call uncertain. V dropped 0 bases and J dropped 6 bases, with 5 bases sitting between them. From germline, CDR1 is MNHEY and CDR2 SVGAGI. This CDR3 spans 13 amino acids. The CDR3 is CASSYSTPGELFF. The CDR3 region has the DNA TGTGCCAGCAGTTACTCGACCCCCGGGGAGCTGTTTTTT.

There are many counts of this clonotype. The J gene is TRBJ1-4, the V gene TRBV5-4; D is ambiguous. The CDR3 is made up of 17 amino acids. Germline CDR1 is SGHNT and CDR2 is YYREEE (reference sequence). V was clipped by 0 bases and J by 0 bases, with 12 bases between them. The DNA for the CDR3 is TGTGCCAGCAGCTTGGCCGGAAGAGGTGCAACTAATGAAAAACTGTTTTTT. This translates into CASSLAGRGATNEKLFF.

This clonotype was detected once. The V and J genes are TRBV27 and TRBJ2-7, with TRBD1 identical over 8 bases. Trimming took 5 bases from V and 2 from J; bases not matched to a gene: 11. This CDR3 spans 16 amino acids. Germline V lookup: CDR1 MNHEY, CDR2 SMNVEV (reference sequence). CDR3 residues: CASSLYGQGSAYEQYF. The CDR3, as DNA: TGTGCCAGCAGTCTCTACGGACAGGGTAGCGCCTACGAGCAGTACTTC.

This clonotype came up many times. The chain joins TRBV6-1 to TRBJ1-2; 9 bases line up with TRBD1. The CDR3 runs 17 residues. Trimming at V came to 5 bases and at J to 2 bases, leaving 12 bases not matched to a gene. Looked up from germline, CDR1 is MNHNS and CDR2 is SASEGT. CDR3 amino acids: CASSIGTGKRGNYGYTF. Written as DNA, the CDR3 is TGTGCCAGCAGTATCGGGACAGGGAAAAGGGGCAACTATGGCTACACCTTC.

In this sample, this clonotype turned up many times. The chain employs TRBV20-1 and TRBJ2-7; TRBD1 agrees at 9 bases. Germline V gene sequence: CDR1 DFQATT, CDR2 SNEGSKA (reference sequence). The CDR3 contains 13 residues. Unmatched junction bases numbered 8, after V lost 6 bases and J lost 5 bases. This chain's CDR3 is CSARLTGGHEQYF. For the CDR3, the DNA is TGCAGTGCACGCCTTACAGGGGGCCACGAGCAGTACTTC.

The sample holds many counts of this clonotype. This chain connects TRBV7-8 to TRBJ1-1; 9 bases are shared with TRBD1. This CDR3 comprises 15 residues. With 3 bases clipped from V and 4 bases from J, the junction kept 6 bases outside the gene matches. Germline values: CDR1 SGHVS, CDR2 FQNEAQ. This CDR3 is CASSFPGQGTTEAFF. CDR3 DNA sequence: TGTGCCAGCAGCTTTCCGGGACAGGGAACCACTGAAGCTTTCTTT. Complete variable domain (other parts from reference TRBV7-8 and TRBJ1-1): GAGVSQSPRYKVAKRGQDVALRCDPISGHVSLFWYQQALGQGPEFLTYFQNEAQLDKSGLPSDRFFAERPEGSVSTLKIQRTQQEDSAVYLCASSFPGQGTTEAFFGQGTRLTVV.

This clonotype occurred many times. The chain joins TRBV15 to TRBJ2-1; D might be TRBD2 (6 bases). V dropped 8 bases and J dropped 1 base, with 12 bases sitting between them. The CDR3 is made up of 14 amino acids. CDR1 LNHNV and CDR2 YYDKDF come from the germline V gene (reference sequence). The DNA for the CDR3 is TGTGCCACCGCGATGACTAGTTCCTACAATGAGCAGTTCTTC. This translates into CATAMTSSYNEQFF. The full variable domain, completed using reference TRBV15 and TRBJ2-1, is DAMVIQNPRYQVTQFGKPVTLSCSQTLNHNVMYWYQQKSSQAPKLLFHYYDKDFNNEADTPDNFQSRRPNTSFCFLDIRSPGLGDTAMYLCATAMTSSYNEQFFGPGTRLTVL.

CDR3 sequence: CASRGTGASEAFF. The CDR3 DNA follows: TGTGCCAGTCGCGGGACAGGGGCATCTGAAGCTTTCTTT. The chain couples TRBV2 to TRBJ1-1; 10 bases fit TRBD1. V lost 9 bases, J lost 6 bases, and 7 bases stayed unmatched. The CDR3 loop spans 13 amino acids. CDR1 is SNHLY and CDR2 is FYNNEI in the germline V gene.

This clonotype was recorded at least ten times. The DNA of the CDR3 is TGCAGTGCCGGGCCCGAAGGAACAGATACGCAGTATTTT. This sequence encodes CSAGPEGTDTQYF. The rearrangement joins TRBV20-1 to TRBJ2-3, with D unclear. Germline V gene data show CDR1 as DFQATT and CDR2 as SNEGSKA (reference sequence). V was shortened by 6 bases and J by 3 bases, with 13 bases between the two germline ends. The CDR3 consists of 13 residues.